The TCR beta chain described here comes from a study of OX40 agonist ivuxolimab in advanced cancers. Study information: Ivuxolimab, an antibody that agonizes OX40 (CD134), was administered to the patients.

Profiled with immunoSEQ multiplex PCR; TCRdb holds only in-frame clones, not every one. Of around 64,000 clones in the sample, 70% to 90% were seen once. CDR1 and CDR2 (germline): SGHRS, YFSETQ. Unmatched junction bases numbered 4, after V lost 2 bases and J lost 2 bases. The CDR3 spans 15 residues. Patients were excluded for autoimmune disease history or systemic immunosuppression. Specimen: CD4+ or CD8+ T cells sorted from blood, collected in a trial of the OX40 agonist ivuxolimab. The origin of this receptor is an adult with an advanced solid tumor such as melanoma, head and neck, liver or kidney cancer. The V gene is TRBV5-1, the J gene TRBJ1-1; 9 nucleotides agree with TRBD1. The CDR3 spells CASSLQGAGNTEAFF. In DNA, the CDR3 is TGCGCCAGCAGCTTACAGGGGGCGGGTAACACTGAAGCTTTCTTT. Combining the CDR3 with reference TRBV5-1 and TRBJ1-1 gives the whole variable domain KAGVTQTPRYLIKTRGQQVTLSCSPISGHRSVSWYQQTPGQGLQFLFEYFSETQRNKGNFPGRFSGRQFSNSRSEMNVSTLELGDSALYLCASSLQGAGNTEAFFGQGTRLTVV.